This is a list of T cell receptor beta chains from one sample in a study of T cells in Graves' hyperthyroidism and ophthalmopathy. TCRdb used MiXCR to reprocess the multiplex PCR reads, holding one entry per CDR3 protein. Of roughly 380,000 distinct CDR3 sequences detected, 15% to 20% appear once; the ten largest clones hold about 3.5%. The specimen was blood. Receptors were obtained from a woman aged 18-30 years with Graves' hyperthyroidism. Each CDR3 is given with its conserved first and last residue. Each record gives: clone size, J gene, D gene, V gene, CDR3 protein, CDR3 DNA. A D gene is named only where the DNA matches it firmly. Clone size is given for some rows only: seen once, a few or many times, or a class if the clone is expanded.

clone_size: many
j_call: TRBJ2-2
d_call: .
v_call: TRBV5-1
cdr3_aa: CASRIDPSGELFF
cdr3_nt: TGCGCCAGCAGAATCGACCCTTCCGGGGAGCTGTTTTTT

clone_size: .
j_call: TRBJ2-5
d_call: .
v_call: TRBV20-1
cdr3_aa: CSALPGRIKETQYF
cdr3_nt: TGCAGTGCTTTGCCGGGACGGATAAAAGAGACCCAGTACTTC

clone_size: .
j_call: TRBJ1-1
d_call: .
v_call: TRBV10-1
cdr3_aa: CASSRNQNTEAFF
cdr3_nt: TGCGCCAGCAGTCGCAACCAGAACACTGAAGCTTTCTTT

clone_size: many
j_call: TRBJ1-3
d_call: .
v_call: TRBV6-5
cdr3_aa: CASRITASGNTIYF
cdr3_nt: TGTGCCAGCAGAATAACAGCCTCTGGAAACACCATATATTTT

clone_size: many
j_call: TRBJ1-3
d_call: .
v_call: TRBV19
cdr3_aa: CASSISDIGGSGNTIYF
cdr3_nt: TGTGCCAGTAGTATCTCGGACATCGGGGGGTCCGGAAACACCATATATTTT

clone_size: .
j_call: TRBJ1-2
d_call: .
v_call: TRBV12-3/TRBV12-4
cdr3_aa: CASSFGQVDSYTF
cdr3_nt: TGTGCCAGCAGTTTTGGTCAGGTGGATAGCTACACCTTC

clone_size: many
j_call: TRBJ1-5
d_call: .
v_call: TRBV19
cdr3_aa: CASSTGSLNQPQHF
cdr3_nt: TGTGCCAGTAGTACCGGGTCCCTCAATCAGCCCCAGCATTTT

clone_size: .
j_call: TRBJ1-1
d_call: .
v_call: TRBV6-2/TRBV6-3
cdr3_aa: CASSYQPMNTEAFF
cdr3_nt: TGTGCCAGCAGTTACCAGCCTATGAACACTGAAGCTTTCTTT

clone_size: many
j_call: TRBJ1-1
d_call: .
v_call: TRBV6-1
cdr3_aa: CASRNGQLAFF
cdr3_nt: TGTGCCAGCAGGAACGGACAGTTAGCTTTCTTT

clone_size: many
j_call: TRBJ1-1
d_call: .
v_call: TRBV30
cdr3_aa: CAWRLALNTEAFF
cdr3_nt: TGTGCCTGGAGGTTGGCTCTTAACACTGAAGCTTTCTTT

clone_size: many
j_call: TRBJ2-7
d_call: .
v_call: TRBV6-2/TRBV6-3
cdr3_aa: CASSPRPRPMVYEQYF
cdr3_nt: TGTGCCAGCAGTCCACGTCCTCGCCCTATGGTCTACGAGCAGTACTTC

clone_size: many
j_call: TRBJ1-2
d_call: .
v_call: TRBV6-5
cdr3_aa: CASSPGGARYGYTF
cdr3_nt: TGTGCCAGCAGCCCAGGCGGGGCGAGATATGGCTACACCTTC

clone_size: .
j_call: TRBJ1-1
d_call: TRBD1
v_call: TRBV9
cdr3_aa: CASSGRDRGFEAFF
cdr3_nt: TGTGCCAGCAGCGGCCGGGACAGGGGGTTTGAAGCTTTCTTT

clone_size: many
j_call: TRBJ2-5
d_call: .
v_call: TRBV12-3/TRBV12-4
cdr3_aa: CASSFRVWGGQIVRETQYF
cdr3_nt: TGTGCCAGCAGTTTTAGGGTCTGGGGAGGACAAATTGTTCGGGAGACCCAGTACTTC

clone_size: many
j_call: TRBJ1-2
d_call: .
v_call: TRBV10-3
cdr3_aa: CAISEPLVNSGYTF
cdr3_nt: TGTGCCATCAGTGAGCCACTTGTCAACAGTGGCTACACCTTC

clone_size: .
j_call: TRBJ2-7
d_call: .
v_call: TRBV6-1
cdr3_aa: CASSEVTAISYDQYF
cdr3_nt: TGTGCCAGCAGTGAAGTGACAGCTATCTCCTACGATCAGTACTTC

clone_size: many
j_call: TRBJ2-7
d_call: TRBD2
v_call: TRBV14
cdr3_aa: CASSPRGSGTSGGGPGHEQYF
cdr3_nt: TGTGCCAGCAGCCCCCGGGGGTCCGGGACTAGCGGGGGCGGCCCTGGCCACGAGCAGTACTTC

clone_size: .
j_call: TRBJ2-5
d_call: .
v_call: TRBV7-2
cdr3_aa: CASSLARFTFETQYF
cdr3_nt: TGTGCCAGCAGCTTAGCGCGGTTCACTTTTGAGACCCAGTACTTC

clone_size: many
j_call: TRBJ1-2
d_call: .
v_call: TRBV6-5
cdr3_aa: CASSYEQGGGYTF
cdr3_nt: TGTGCCAGCAGTTACGAACAGGGTGGCGGCTACACCTTC

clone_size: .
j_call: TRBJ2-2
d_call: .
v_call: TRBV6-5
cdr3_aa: CASSSPDTTGELFF
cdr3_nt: TGTGCCAGCAGTTCCCCTGACACCACCGGGGAGCTGTTTTTT

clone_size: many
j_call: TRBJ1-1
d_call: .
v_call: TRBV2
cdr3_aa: CASSEYMQTWLGNTEAFF
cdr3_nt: TGTGCCAGCAGTGAGTATATGCAGACCTGGCTTGGGAACACTGAAGCTTTCTTT

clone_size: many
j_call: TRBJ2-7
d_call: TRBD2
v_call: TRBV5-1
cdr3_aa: CASSKAGGSYEQYF
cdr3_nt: TGCGCCAGCAGCAAGGCGGGGGGCTCCTACGAGCAGTACTTC

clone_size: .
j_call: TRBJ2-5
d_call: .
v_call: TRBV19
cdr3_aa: CASSIGGRSQETQYF
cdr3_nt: TGTGCCAGTAGTATAGGAGGGCGTAGCCAAGAGACCCAGTACTTC

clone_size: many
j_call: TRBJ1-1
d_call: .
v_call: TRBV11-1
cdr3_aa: CASSVYKNTEAFF
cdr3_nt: TGTGCCAGCAGCGTGTACAAGAACACTGAAGCTTTCTTT

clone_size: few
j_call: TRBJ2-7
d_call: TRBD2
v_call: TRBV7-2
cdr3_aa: CASSRLAGVYEQYF
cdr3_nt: TGTGCCAGCAGTAGACTAGCGGGGGTCTACGAGCAGTACTTC

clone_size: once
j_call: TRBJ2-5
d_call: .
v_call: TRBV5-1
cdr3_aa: CASRGRRQETQYF
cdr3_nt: TGCGCCAGCCGGGGACGGAGACAAGAGACCCAGTACTTC

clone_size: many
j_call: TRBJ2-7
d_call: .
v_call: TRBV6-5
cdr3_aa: CASSYSFYQASYEQYF
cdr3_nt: TGTGCCAGCAGTTACTCGTTTTATCAGGCGTCCTACGAGCAGTACTTC

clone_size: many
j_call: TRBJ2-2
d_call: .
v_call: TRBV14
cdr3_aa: CASSQGWNTGELFF
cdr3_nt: TGTGCCAGCAGCCAGGGGTGGAACACCGGGGAGCTGTTTTTT

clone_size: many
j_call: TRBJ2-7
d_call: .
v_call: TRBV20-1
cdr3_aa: CSAEEQQQYF
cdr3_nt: TGCAGTGCCGAGGAGCAACAGCAGTACTTC

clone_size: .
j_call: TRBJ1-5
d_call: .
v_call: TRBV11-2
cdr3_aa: CASSSSGNQPQHF
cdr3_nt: TGTGCCAGCAGCTCGAGTGGCAATCAGCCCCAGCATTTT

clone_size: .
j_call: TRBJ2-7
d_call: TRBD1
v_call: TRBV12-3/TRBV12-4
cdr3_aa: CASTLTGGAGYEQYF
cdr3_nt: TGTGCCAGCACCCTAACAGGGGGCGCGGGCTACGAGCAGTACTTC

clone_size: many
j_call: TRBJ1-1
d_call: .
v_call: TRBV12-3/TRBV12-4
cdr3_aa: CASHFGGLNTEAFF
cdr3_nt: TGTGCCAGCCACTTCGGGGGCCTTAACACTGAAGCTTTCTTT

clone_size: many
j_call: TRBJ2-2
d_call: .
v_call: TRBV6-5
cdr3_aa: CASSYFWRTGELFF
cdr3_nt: TGTGCCAGCAGTTACTTTTGGCGCACCGGGGAGCTGTTTTTT

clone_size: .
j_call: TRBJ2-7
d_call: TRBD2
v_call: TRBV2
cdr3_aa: CASSLGGSPLYEQYF
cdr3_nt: TGTGCCAGCAGTCTGGGGGGGTCCCCACTCTACGAGCAGTACTTC

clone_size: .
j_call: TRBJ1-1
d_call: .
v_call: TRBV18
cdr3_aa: CASSGFSGWSANTEAFF
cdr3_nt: TGTGCCAGCAGTGGGTTCTCTGGGTGGTCAGCGAACACTGAAGCTTTCTTT

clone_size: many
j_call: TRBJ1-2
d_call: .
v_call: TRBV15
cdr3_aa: CATGVVGYGYTF
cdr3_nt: TGTGCCACCGGGGTTGTCGGCTATGGCTACACCTTC

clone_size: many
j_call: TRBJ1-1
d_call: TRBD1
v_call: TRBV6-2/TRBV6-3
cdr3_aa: CASSYSDRGLNTEAFF
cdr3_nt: TGTGCCAGCAGTTACTCGGACAGGGGGCTGAACACTGAAGCTTTCTTT

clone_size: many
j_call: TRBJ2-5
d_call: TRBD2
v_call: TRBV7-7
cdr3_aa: CASSSTPGLAETQYF
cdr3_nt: TGTGCTAGCAGCTCCACGCCGGGACTAGCTGAGACCCAGTACTTC

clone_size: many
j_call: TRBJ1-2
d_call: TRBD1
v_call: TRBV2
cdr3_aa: CASSEARTGGVGYTF
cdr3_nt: TGTGCCAGCAGTGAAGCCAGGACAGGGGGCGTTGGCTACACCTTC

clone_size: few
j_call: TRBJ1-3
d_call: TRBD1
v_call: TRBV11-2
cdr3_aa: CASRLTGASGNTIYF
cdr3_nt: TGTGCCAGCAGACTCACAGGGGCCTCTGGAAACACCATATATTTT

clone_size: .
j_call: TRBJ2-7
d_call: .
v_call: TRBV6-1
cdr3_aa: CASSEIGVEQYF
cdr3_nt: TGTGCCAGCAGTGAAATAGGGGTCGAGCAGTACTTC

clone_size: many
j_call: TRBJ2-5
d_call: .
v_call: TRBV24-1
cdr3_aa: CATSDSGTPQETQYF
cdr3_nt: TGTGCCACCAGTGATTCCGGGACGCCACAAGAGACCCAGTACTTC

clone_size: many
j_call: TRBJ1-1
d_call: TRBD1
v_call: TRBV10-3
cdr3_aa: CAISTDRGHSEAFF
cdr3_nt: TGTGCCATCAGTACAGACAGGGGGCATTCTGAAGCTTTCTTT

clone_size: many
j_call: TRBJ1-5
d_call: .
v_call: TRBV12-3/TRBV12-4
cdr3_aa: CASSLGTSNQPQHF
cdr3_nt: TGTGCCAGCAGTTTAGGGACAAGCAATCAGCCCCAGCATTTT

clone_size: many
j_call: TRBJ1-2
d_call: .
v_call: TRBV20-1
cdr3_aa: CSAAPEDDSINYGYTF
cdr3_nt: TGCAGTGCTGCACCCGAGGACGACAGTATTAACTATGGCTACACCTTC

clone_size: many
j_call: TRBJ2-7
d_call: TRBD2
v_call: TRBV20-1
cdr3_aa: CSALTSGLSYF
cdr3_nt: TGCAGTGCGCTGACTAGCGGGCTATCATACTTC

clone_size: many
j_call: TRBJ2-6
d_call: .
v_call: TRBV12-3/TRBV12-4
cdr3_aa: CASSLAGVRGLLFRANVLTF
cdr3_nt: TGTGCCAGCAGTTTAGCCGGGGTGAGGGGACTTCTTTTTCGGGCCAACGTCCTGACTTTC

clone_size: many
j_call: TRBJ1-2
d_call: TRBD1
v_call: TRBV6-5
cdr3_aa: CASSADRAPYGYTF
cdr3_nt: TGTGCCAGCAGCGCAGACAGGGCGCCCTATGGCTACACCTTC

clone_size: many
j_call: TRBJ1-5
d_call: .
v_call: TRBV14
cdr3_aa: CASSWGGQPQHF
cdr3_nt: TGTGCCAGCAGCTGGGGGGGTCAGCCCCAGCATTTT

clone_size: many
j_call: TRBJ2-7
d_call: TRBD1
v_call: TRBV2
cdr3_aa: CASSEPRTGSYEQYF
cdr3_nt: TGTGCCAGCAGTGAACCCAGGACAGGGAGCTACGAGCAGTACTTC

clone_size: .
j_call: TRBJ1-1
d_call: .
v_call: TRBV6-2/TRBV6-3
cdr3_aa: CASSPSPTLSEAFF
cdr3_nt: TGTGCCAGCAGTCCATCCCCGACCCTTTCTGAAGCTTTCTTT

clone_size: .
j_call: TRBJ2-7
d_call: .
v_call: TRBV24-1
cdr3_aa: CATSASGFLDEQYF
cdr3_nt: TGTGCCACCAGTGCGTCGGGGTTTCTAGACGAGCAGTACTTC